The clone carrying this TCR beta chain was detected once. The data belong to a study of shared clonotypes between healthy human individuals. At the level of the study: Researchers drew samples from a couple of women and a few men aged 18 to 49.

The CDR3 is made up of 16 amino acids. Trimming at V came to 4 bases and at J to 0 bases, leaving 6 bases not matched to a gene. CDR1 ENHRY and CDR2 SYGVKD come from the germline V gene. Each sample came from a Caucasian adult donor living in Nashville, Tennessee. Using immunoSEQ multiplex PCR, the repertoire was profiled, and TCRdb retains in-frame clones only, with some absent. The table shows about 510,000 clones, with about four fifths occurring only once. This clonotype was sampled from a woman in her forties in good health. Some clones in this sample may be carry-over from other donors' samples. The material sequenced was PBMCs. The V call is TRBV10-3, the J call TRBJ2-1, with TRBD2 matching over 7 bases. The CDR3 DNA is TGTGCCATCAGTGGGCACCGGGACTACTCCTACAATGAGCAGTTCTTC. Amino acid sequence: CAISGHRDYSYNEQFF.